This entry features one T cell receptor beta chain sequence. The source of the sample is a study of cytomegalovirus exposure and HLA in healthy donors. The wider study: Membership in the Caucasian-associated ancestry cluster was found for about 80% of roughly 400 genotyped donors.

The CDR3 extends over 15 amino acids. Trimming at V came to 2 bases and at J to 5 bases, leaving 7 bases not matched to a gene. The germline gives CDR1 MNHEY, CDR2 SVGAGI. Amplification used 60 Vbeta primers and 13 Jbeta primers. Data came from immunoSEQ multiplex PCR; TCRdb stores just in-frame clones and leaves some out. The data contain about 160,000 clones, approximately 80% of them singletons. This TCR was sampled from a male donor in good health and CMV-seronegative. Sequenced sample: PBMCs. The genes are TRBV6-5 and TRBJ2-5, with 8 bases aligning to TRBD1. The CDR3 loop reads CASSYLGRGQETQYF. CDR3 coding DNA: TGTGCCAGCAGTTACCTGGGCAGGGGGCAGGAGACCCAGTACTTC.